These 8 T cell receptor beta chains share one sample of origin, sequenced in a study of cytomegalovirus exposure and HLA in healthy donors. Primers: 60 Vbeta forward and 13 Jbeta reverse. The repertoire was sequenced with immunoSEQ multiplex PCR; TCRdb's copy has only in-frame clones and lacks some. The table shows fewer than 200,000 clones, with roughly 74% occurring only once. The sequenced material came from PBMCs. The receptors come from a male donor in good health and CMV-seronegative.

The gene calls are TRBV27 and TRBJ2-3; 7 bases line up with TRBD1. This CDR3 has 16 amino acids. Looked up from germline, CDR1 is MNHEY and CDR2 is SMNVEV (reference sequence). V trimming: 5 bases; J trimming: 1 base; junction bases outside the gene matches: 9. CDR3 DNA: TGTGCCAGCAGTCCATTCGACAGGGTTGGCACAGATACGCAGTATTTT. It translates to CASSPFDRVGTDTQYF.

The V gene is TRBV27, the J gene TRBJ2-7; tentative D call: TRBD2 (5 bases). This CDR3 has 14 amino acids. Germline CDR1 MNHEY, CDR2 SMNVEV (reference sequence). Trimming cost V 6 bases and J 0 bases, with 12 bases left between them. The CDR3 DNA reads TGTGCCAGCAGCTGGCGGGTTAGCTCCTACGAGCAGTACTTC. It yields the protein CASSWRVSSYEQYF.

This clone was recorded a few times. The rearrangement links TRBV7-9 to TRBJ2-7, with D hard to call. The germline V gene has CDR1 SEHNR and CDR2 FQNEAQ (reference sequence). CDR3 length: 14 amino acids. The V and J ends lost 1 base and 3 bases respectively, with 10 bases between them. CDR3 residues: CASSLGPWSYEQYF. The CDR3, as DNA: TGTGCCAGCAGCTTAGGCCCCTGGAGCTACGAGCAGTACTTC.

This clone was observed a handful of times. CDR3 sequence: CASSLVGSYNEQFF. The CDR3 DNA reads as TGTGCCAGCAGCTTGGTTGGCAGCTACAATGAGCAGTTCTTC. J is TRBJ2-1 and V is TRBV5-6; D not resolved. CDR3 length: 14 amino acids. Germline assignment: CDR1 SGHDT and CDR2 YYEEEE. The V end lost 0 bases, the J end lost 3 bases, and 7 bases lay between the germline ends.

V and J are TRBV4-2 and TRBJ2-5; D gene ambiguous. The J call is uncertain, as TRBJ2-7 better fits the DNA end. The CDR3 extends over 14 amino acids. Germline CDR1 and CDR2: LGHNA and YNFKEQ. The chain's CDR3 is CASSHPSSSYEQYF. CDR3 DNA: TGTGCCAGCAGCCACCCGAGTAGTTCCTACGAGCAGTACTTC.

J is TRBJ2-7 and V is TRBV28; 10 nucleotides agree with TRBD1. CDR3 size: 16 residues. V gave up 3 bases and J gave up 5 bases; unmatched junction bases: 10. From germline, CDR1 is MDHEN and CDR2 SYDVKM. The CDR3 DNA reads TGTGCCAGCAGTTTTTTCAGTTGGGGACAGGGGCACGAGCAGTACTTC. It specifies CASSFFSWGQGHEQYF.

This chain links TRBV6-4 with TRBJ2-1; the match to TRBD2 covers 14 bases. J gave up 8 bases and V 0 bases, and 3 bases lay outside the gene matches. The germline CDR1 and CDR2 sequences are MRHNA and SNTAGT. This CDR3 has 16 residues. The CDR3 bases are TGTGCCAGCAGTGACTCGACTAGCGGGGGGGTCGATGAGCAGTTCTTC. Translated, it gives CASSDSTSGGVDEQFF.

The chain's CDR3 is CASSLVRAGSSGNTIYF. The DNA of the CDR3 is TGTGCCAGCAGCTTAGTCCGGGCGGGGAGCTCTGGAAACACCATATATTTT. This chain uses TRBV7-8 with TRBJ1-3; unclear D gene. CDR3 length: 17 amino acids. Germline lookup yields CDR1 SGHVS and CDR2 FQNEAQ. Trimming shortened V by 1 base and J by 0 bases, and 13 bases separated the two germline ends.